The 19 T cell receptor beta chains below come from one sample, sequenced in a study of CD8 T cells in Susac syndrome. An input of roughly 0.45 to 1 ug of RNA was subjected to reverse transcription using random hexamers. TCRdb analysed the immunoSEQ multiplex PCR reads with MiXCR anew, one entry per CDR3 protein. The data contain about 85,000 distinct CDR3 sequences, around 95% of them singletons. The sequenced material came from CD8+ T cells from PBMCs. Receptors were obtained from a human donor with Susac syndrome.

This sequence joins TRBV29-1 and TRBJ1-1; TRBD1 aligns across 8 bases. This CDR3 region has 11 residues. V gave up 3 bases and J gave up 11 bases; unmatched junction bases: 5. From germline, CDR1 is SQVTM and CDR2 ANQGSEA. This CDR3 is CSVDRQGWAFF. The CDR3 nucleotides read TGCAGCGTTGACCGACAGGGGTGGGCTTTCTTT.

V is TRBV6-5 and J is TRBJ2-3; the D gene could be TRBD1 or TRBD2 (5 bases each). V was cut by 7 bases and J by 5 bases, with 16 bases left in between. This CDR3 contains 14 residues. The V gene's germline CDR1 is MNHEY and CDR2 SVGAGI. The CDR3 DNA follows: TGTGCCAGCAAGCCTCCAGGGAGTATAGATACGCAGTATTTT. Its protein product is CASKPPGSIDTQYF.

CDR3 residues: CASSLWVREAFF. DNA for the CDR3: TGTGCCAGCTCATTATGGGTGCGTGAAGCTTTCTTT. The rearrangement links TRBV18 to TRBJ1-1; D remains ambiguous. The V gene lost 5 bases and the J gene lost 7 bases, with 11 bases spanning the gap. CDR1 and CDR2 (germline): KGHSH, LQKENI. This CDR3 region has 12 residues.

The V call is TRBV27, the J call TRBJ2-3, with D possibly being TRBD1 (5 bases). This CDR3 contains 11 residues. Trimming took off 6 bases at V and 8 bases at J, with 9 bases between the two ends. Germline CDR1 MNHEY, CDR2 SMNVEV (reference sequence). The CDR3 DNA reads TGTGCCAGCAGCCAGGGTGGTACGCAGTATTTT. The encoded protein is CASSQGGTQYF.

The chain combines TRBV6-5 with TRBJ2-1; 9 bases are a match to TRBD1. Germline CDR1 MNHEY, CDR2 SVGAGI. The J segment lost 3 bases and the V segment lost 9 bases, leaving 6 bases of the junction unmatched. The CDR3 is 14 amino acids. CDR3 loop: CARPGTGNYNEQFF. As DNA, the CDR3 is TGTGCCAGACCTGGGACAGGGAACTACAATGAGCAGTTCTTC.

The gene calls are TRBV4-1 and TRBJ2-7, with D possibly matching TRBD1 (6 bases). Trimming pared 2 bases from V and 0 bases from J, leaving 14 bases between. The CDR3 is made up of 16 amino acids. Looked up from germline, CDR1 is MGHRA and CDR2 is YSYEKL. The CDR3 DNA reads TGCGCCAGCAGCCAACAGTCAGGGGCCAGCTCCTACGAGCAGTACTTC. It yields the protein CASSQQSGASSYEQYF.

The chain links TRBV12-5 to TRBJ2-5; D tentatively reads TRBD1 or TRBD2 (5 bases each). Per germline, CDR1 LGHNT and CDR2 FRNRAP. V shed 9 bases and J shed 1 base, with 12 bases lying between them. The CDR3 is made up of 13 amino acids. CDR3 sequence reads: CASSTGPQETQYF. DNA of the CDR3: TGTGCTAGCTCTACGGGGCCCCAAGAGACCCAGTACTTC. Looking up the rest from reference TRBV12-5 and TRBJ2-5 gives the full variable domain: DARVTQTPRHKVTEMGQEVTMRCQPILGHNTVFWYRQTMMQGLELLAYFRNRAPLDDSGMPKDRFSAEMPDATLATLKIQPSEPRDSAVYFCASSTGPQETQYFGPGTRLLVL.

The chain is built from TRBV5-6 and TRBJ2-1; TRBD2 matches 11 bases. Germline V lookup: CDR1 SGHDT, CDR2 YYEEEE. CDR3 length: 14 amino acids. Germline trimming cut 1 base from V and 6 bases from J; bases unmatched to any gene: 0. CDR3 region: CASSLLAGGNEQFF. CDR3 bases: TGTGCCAGCAGCTTGCTAGCGGGGGGCAATGAGCAGTTCTTC. The full variable domain, rest sourced from reference TRBV5-6 and TRBJ2-1, is DAGVTQSPTHLIKTRGQQVTLRCSPKSGHDTVSWYQQALGQGPQFIFQYYEEEERQRGNFPDRFSGHQFPNYSSELNVNALLLGDSALYLCASSLLAGGNEQFFGPGTRLTVL.

The rearrangement links TRBV15 to TRBJ2-7; weak D call: TRBD2 (6 bases). The V gene's germline CDR1 is LNHNV and CDR2 YYDKDF (reference sequence). The CDR3 runs to 16 residues. V was clipped by 0 bases and J by 0 bases, with 12 bases between them. The CDR3 coding sequence is TGTGCCACCAGCAGAGATTGGGGAGGCACCTCCTACGAGCAGTACTTC. It specifies CATSRDWGGTSYEQYF.

The chain joins TRBV5-1 to TRBJ1-2, with a weak D call TRBD1 (5 bases). V was trimmed by 0 bases and J by 2 bases, leaving 23 bases between them. The length of the CDR3 is 19 residues. The germline V gene encodes CDR1 SGHRS and CDR2 YFSETQ. This CDR3 reads CASSLDFTGPAIINYGYTF. The DNA of the CDR3 is TGCGCCAGCAGCTTGGATTTCACGGGACCGGCAATTATCAACTATGGCTACACCTTC.

The chain employs TRBV11-2 and TRBJ2-3; the D gene is possibly TRBD2 (5 bases). Germline V gene data show CDR1 as SGHAT and CDR2 as FQNNGV. The CDR3 is 14 amino acids. V was pared by 5 bases and J by 0 bases, with 9 bases between. CDR3 DNA: TGTGCCAGCAGCCCTAGCCATAGCACAGATACGCAGTATTTT. Amino acid sequence: CASSPSHSTDTQYF.

This clonotype appeared a single time. The rearrangement uses TRBV27 and TRBJ2-7; 7 nucleotides line up with TRBD2. CDR3 length: 13 amino acids. V lost 8 bases, J lost 4 bases, and 8 bases stayed unmatched. Germline CDR1 reads MNHEY; CDR2 reads SMNVEV (reference sequence). Written as DNA, the CDR3 is TGTGCCAGCGGGGGGGTCCCAGCGTACGAGCAGTACTTC. Encoded protein: CASGGVPAYEQYF.

This sequence joins TRBV30 and TRBJ2-5, with 7 bases aligning to TRBD1. The V gene end was trimmed by 1 base and the J gene end by 2 bases; junction bases not matched to a gene: 4. This CDR3 has 14 residues. CDR1 and CDR2 (germline): GTSNPN, SVGIG (reference sequence). The CDR3 DNA reads TGTGCCTGGAGTGGGGACAGAGTACAAGAGACCCAGTACTTC. Protein: CAWSGDRVQETQYF.

The chain joins TRBV7-6 to TRBJ2-1; the D is unclear. Trimming left V 0 bases short and J 9 bases short, with 3 bases between. The germline V gene encodes CDR1 SGHVS and CDR2 FNYEAQ. The CDR3 extends over 11 amino acids. This CDR3 reads CASSLAGEQFF. CDR3 DNA sequence: TGTGCCAGCAGCTTAGCGGGTGAGCAGTTCTTC.

The V gene is TRBV4-1, the J gene TRBJ2-3, with D tentatively TRBD2 (5 bases). There are 14 residues in the CDR3. V was trimmed by 8 bases and J by 1 base, leaving 13 bases between them. Germline lookup yields CDR1 MGHRA and CDR2 YSYEKL. CDR3 coding DNA: TGCGCCAGCCGCCTTGAGGGCGGCACAGATACGCAGTATTTT. This sequence encodes CASRLEGGTDTQYF.

The gene calls are TRBV6-2 or TRBV6-3 and TRBJ2-2; D remains unclear. The CDR3 runs to 14 residues. V was clipped by 2 bases and J by 0 bases, with 4 bases between them. Germline lookup yields CDR1 MNHEY and CDR2 SVGEGT. This chain's CDR3 is CASSYSSNTGELFF. CDR3 bases: TGTGCCAGCAGTTACAGCTCGAACACCGGGGAGCTGTTTTTT.

CDR3 in amino acids: CASSQGGTQDTQYF. The CDR3 nucleotides are TGCGCCAGCAGCCAAGGGGGAACTCAGGATACGCAGTATTTT. The V gene is TRBV4-3, the J gene TRBJ2-3, with unresolved D. Trimming left V 1 base short and J 6 bases short, with 11 bases between. From germline, CDR1 is LGHNA and CDR2 YSLEER. CDR3 length: 14 amino acids.

This rearrangement joins TRBV29-1 to TRBJ2-7; 9 bases agree with TRBD1. Germline CDR1 reads SQVTM; CDR2 reads ANQGSEA. The CDR3 consists of 14 residues. Trimming took 6 bases from V and 1 from J; bases not matched to a gene: 7. The CDR3 loop reads CSVLTGTGSYEQYF. The CDR3 bases are TGCAGCGTCCTCACCGGGACAGGGTCCTACGAGCAGTACTTC.

This chain uses TRBV21-1 with TRBJ2-5; TRBD2 is taken as the D call from the table, unchecked against the DNA. TRBV21-1 is listed as a pseudogene. CDR3 length equals 14 residues. The CDR3 loop reads CASTHRTSQETQYF. In nucleotides, the CDR3 is TGTGCCAGCACCCACCGGACTAGCCAAGAGACCCAGTACTTC.